This T cell receptor beta chain originates from a study of blood T cell repertoires in COVID-19. On the study more broadly: Acute and convalescent COVID-19 samples came from the United States, Italy and Spain. Nucleic acid was either cDNA or gDNA, and it came from T cells, B-cell-depleted T cells, or PBMCs.

Authors' data handling: Amplification of reference gene primers was used by the study to estimate nucleated cell counts. Some clones are missing from TCRdb's copy, which holds only in-frame ones; the method was immunoSEQ multiplex PCR. V and J calls and clone size are those listed in that table; D and trimming were worked out from the DNA. Of 200,000 to 250,000 clones in the sample, about 88% were seen once. Germline V gene data show CDR1 as LGHNT and CDR2 as FRNRAP. Trimming cost V 4 bases and J 3 bases; bases outside gene matches: 2. There are 14 residues in the CDR3. The receptor comes from a woman aged 40 to 50 who had recovered from COVID-19. The V call is TRBV12-5, the J call TRBJ1-4; 7 positions match TRBD1. Material: peripheral blood. The CDR3 loop is CASGSGTANEKLFF. The CDR3 nucleotides read TGTGCTAGTGGTTCCGGGACAGCTAATGAAAAACTGTTTTTT. The full variable domain, with the rest looked up from reference TRBV12-5 and TRBJ1-4, is DARVTQTPRHKVTEMGQEVTMRCQPILGHNTVFWYRQTMMQGLELLAYFRNRAPLDDSGMPKDRFSAEMPDATLATLKIQPSEPRDSAVYFCASGSGTANEKLFFGSGTQLSVL.